This TCR beta chain was profiled in a study of CD8 T cells in ankylosing spondylitis. This CDR3 has 15 amino acids. With 5 bases removed from V and 2 bases from J, the gap between germline ends came to 16 bases. The germline CDR1 and CDR2 sequences are MGHRA and YSYEKL. TCRdb reanalysed the 5' RACE reads using MiXCR and keeps one entry per CDR3 protein. Found here are approximately 100,000 distinct CDR3 sequences, under 30% of them singletons; the top ten hold around an eighth. The chain is built from TRBV4-1 and TRBJ2-7, with D perhaps given as TRBD1 or TRBD2 (5 bases each). The sample was synovial fluid, either unsorted or a sorted T cell fraction (not recorded which). This TCR derives from a male donor with ankylosing spondylitis. The CDR3 sequence is CASSKGFGGAYEQYF. CDR3 in DNA: TGCGCCAGCAGCAAGGGTTTTGGGGGTGCCTACGAGCAGTACTTC.